This TCR beta chain was sequenced for a study of T-cell reconstitution after alpha-beta-depleted transplantation in children. During its preparation, the TCRbeta library received unique molecular identifiers. TCRdb processed the PCR reads anew with MiXCR; each CDR3 protein has one entry. The sample lists about 600,000 distinct CDR3 sequences, under 12% occurring once. Germline V gene lookup returns CDR1 SGHRS and CDR2 YFSETQ. CDR3 length: 14 residues. After removal of 5 bases from V and 4 bases from J, the junction contained 6 bases not matched to a gene. This clonotype was detected many times. The sequenced sample was PBMCs from the stem cell graft donor, obtained from the stem cell graft. The sequence was collected from a human donor who donated a stem cell graft to a child with acute myeloid leukemia. The V call is TRBV5-1, the J call TRBJ1-1, with TRBD1 identical over 9 bases. Written as DNA, the CDR3 is TGCGCCAGCAGAAGGACAGGGGACGGCACTGAAGCTTTCTTT. Translation gives CASRRTGDGTEAFF.